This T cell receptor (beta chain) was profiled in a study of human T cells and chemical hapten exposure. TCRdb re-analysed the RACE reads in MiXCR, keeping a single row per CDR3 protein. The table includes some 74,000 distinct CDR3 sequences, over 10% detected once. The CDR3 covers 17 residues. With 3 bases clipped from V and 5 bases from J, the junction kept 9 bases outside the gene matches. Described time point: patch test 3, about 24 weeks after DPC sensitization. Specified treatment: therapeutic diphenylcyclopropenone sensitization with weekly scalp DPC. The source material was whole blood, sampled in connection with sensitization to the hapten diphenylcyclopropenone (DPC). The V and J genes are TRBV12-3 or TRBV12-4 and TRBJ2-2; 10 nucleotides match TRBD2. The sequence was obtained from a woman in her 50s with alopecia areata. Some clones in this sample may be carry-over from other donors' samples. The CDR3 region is CASSFQASGSITGELFF. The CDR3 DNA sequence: TGTGCCAGCAGTTTCCAAGCTAGCGGGAGTATAACCGGGGAGCTGTTTTTT.